These 29 T cell receptor beta chains were sequenced from one sample in a study of control samples from healthy donors and cancer patients. Sequencing used immunoSEQ multiplex PCR; TCRdb keeps in-frame clones, though not all of them. This table holds 130,000 to 150,000 clones, around 90% found once. Input material: blood. The origin of the receptors is a young man in good health.

The chain links TRBV29-1 to TRBJ2-5; D unresolved. V was trimmed by 0 bases and J by 7 bases, leaving 21 bases between them. Germline V gives CDR1 SQVTM, CDR2 ANQGSEA. The length of the CDR3 is 16 residues. The CDR3 is CSVEDQRVPSGGTQYF. The CDR3 region has the DNA TGCAGCGTTGAAGATCAAAGGGTCCCTTCCGGTGGGACCCAGTACTTC.

The sample holds a few counts of this clone. The chain carries TRBV7-8 and TRBJ1-1; D remains unclear. CDR3 length: 15 amino acids. V was trimmed by 5 bases and J by 0 bases, leaving 13 bases between them. Germline V lookup: CDR1 SGHVS, CDR2 FQNEAQ. CDR3 sequence reads: CASSESVPMNTEAFF. The CDR3 nucleotides are TGTGCCAGCAGCGAATCAGTACCCATGAACACTGAAGCTTTCTTT.

The chain has TRBV11-2 and TRBJ1-6, with no clear D. This CDR3 has 15 residues. Germline V CDR1 and CDR2: SGHAT, FQNNGV. V dropped 5 bases and J dropped 7 bases, with 15 bases sitting between them. The CDR3 loop is CASSPLGGRNSPLHF. The CDR3, as DNA: TGTGCCAGCAGCCCGTTGGGAGGGCGAAATTCACCCCTCCACTTT.

J is TRBJ2-2 and V is TRBV20-1; D remains ambiguous. Germline CDR1 is DFQATT and CDR2 is SNEGSKA (reference sequence). This CDR3 is 14 amino acids long. Trimming removed 3 bases at V and 0 bases at J, with 8 bases between. The CDR3 nucleotides are TGCAGTGCTAGTCTCAGACCGAACACCGGGGAGCTGTTTTTT. Translated: CSASLRPNTGELFF.

V gene TRBV11-3 combines with J gene TRBJ2-1; 13 positions match TRBD2. The CDR3 length is 15 residues. Germline loops: CDR1 SGHNT, CDR2 YENEEA. V lost 6 bases, J lost 9 bases, and 8 bases stayed unmatched. The CDR3 region is CASSRGLAGVGEQFF. DNA of the CDR3: TGTGCCAGCAGTCGCGGACTAGCGGGAGTTGGTGAGCAGTTCTTC.

The chain couples TRBV6-2 or TRBV6-3 to TRBJ2-7, with D hard to call. CDR1 is MNHEY and CDR2 is SVGEGT in the germline V gene. Trimming shortened V by 2 bases and J by 4 bases, and 9 bases separated the two germline ends. The CDR3 has 13 amino acids. The DNA for the CDR3 is TGTGCCAGCAGTTACCTAGGATGGTACGAGCAGTACTTC. The encoded protein is CASSYLGWYEQYF.

This chain links TRBV27 with TRBJ1-5; D may be TRBD1 (6 bases). The germline gives CDR1 MNHEY, CDR2 SMNVEV (reference sequence). Trimming stripped 4 bases from V and 5 bases from J, with 9 bases between. CDR3 length: 13 residues. CDR3 residues: CASSSGQYQPQHF. DNA of the CDR3: TGTGCCAGCAGTTCAGGACAGTATCAGCCCCAGCATTTT.

This chain joins TRBV4-3 and TRBJ2-1; D not resolved. Trimming shortened V by 2 bases and J by 10 bases, and 12 bases separated the two germline ends. The V gene's germline CDR1 is LGHNA and CDR2 YSLEER. The CDR3 covers 13 residues. CDR3 nucleotide sequence: TGCGCCAGCAGCCAATGGACCGACGCCGAGCAGTTCTTC. Its translation is CASSQWTDAEQFF.

The table lists this clone with a count of one. The gene calls are TRBV5-4 and TRBJ1-1; no clear D. V lost 3 bases to trimming and J lost 0 bases, with 9 bases between them. The CDR3 extends over 14 amino acids. Germline CDR1 is SGHNT and CDR2 is YYREEE (reference sequence). CDR3 DNA: TGTGCCAGCAGCTCGAATGTTCTGAACACTGAAGCTTTCTTT. Its protein product is CASSSNVLNTEAFF. The complete variable domain, with remaining parts taken from reference TRBV5-4 and TRBJ1-1, reads ETGVTQSPTHLIKTRGQQVTLRCSSQSGHNTVSWYQQALGQGPQFIFQYYREEENGRGNFPPRFSGLQFPNYSSELNVNALELDDSALYLCASSSNVLNTEAFFGQGTRLTVV.

The chain employs TRBV13 and TRBJ2-7; 13 nucleotides match TRBD2. V dropped 1 base and J dropped 0; count of bases not matched to a gene: 12. This CDR3 contains 20 residues. Germline V gene lookup returns CDR1 PRHDT and CDR2 FYEKMQ (reference sequence). CDR3 coding DNA: TGTGCCAGCAGCTTAGAAGGGGGACTAGCGGGACCCCCGGGCTCCTACGAGCAGTACTTC. This codes for CASSLEGGLAGPPGSYEQYF.

This rearrangement joins TRBV5-6 to TRBJ1-3, with D possibly matching TRBD1 (6 bases). CDR3 length equals 16 residues. CDR1 SGHDT and CDR2 YYEEEE come from the germline V gene. V lost 0 bases, J lost 0 bases, and 10 bases lay in between. CDR3 sequence: CASSLVGQSSGNTIYF. The DNA for the CDR3 is TGTGCCAGCAGCTTGGTTGGACAGAGCTCTGGAAACACCATATATTTT.

The CDR3 sequence is CATSDPNRDRVYGSSYNEQFF. CDR3 DNA: TGTGCCACCAGTGACCCAAACCGGGACAGGGTGTATGGAAGCTCCTACAATGAGCAGTTCTTC. The rearrangement joins TRBV24-1 to TRBJ2-1; 9 bases line up with TRBD1. V dropped 4 bases and J dropped 0; count of bases not matched to a gene: 18. The CDR3 is 21 amino acids. Germline V gene sequence: CDR1 KGHDR, CDR2 SFDVKD.

This clone came up a few times. This chain connects TRBV13 to TRBJ2-7; 8 bases agree with TRBD2. The germline V gene has CDR1 PRHDT and CDR2 FYEKMQ (reference sequence). V shed 0 bases, J shed 7 bases, and the junction held 14 bases outside the gene matches. CDR3 length equals 17 residues. CDR3 loop: CASSLGRGSGTSWEQYF. The CDR3 region has the DNA TGTGCCAGCAGCTTAGGCAGGGGTAGCGGGACGTCCTGGGAGCAGTACTTC.

This chain connects TRBV7-9 to TRBJ2-5; 9 positions match TRBD2. The V and J ends lost 7 bases and 2 bases, in that order; junction bases with no gene match: 11. The length of the CDR3 is 16 residues. Germline CDR1 and CDR2: SEHNR and FQNEAQ (reference sequence). The CDR3 nucleotides read TGTGCCAGCACCAGGCCCCTAGCGGGAACTCAAGAGACCCAGTACTTC. This codes for CASTRPLAGTQETQYF.

The CDR3 is CATMWGASYGYTF. The CDR3 DNA follows: TGTGCCACCATGTGGGGGGCGAGCTATGGCTACACCTTC. The V call is TRBV28, the J call TRBJ1-2; weak D call: TRBD1 (6 bases). Trimming pared 10 bases from V and 4 bases from J, leaving 16 bases between. Germline CDR1 reads MDHEN; CDR2 reads SYDVKM. The CDR3 is 13 amino acids.

The CDR3 protein is CASSESGGLGEQFF. CDR3 coding DNA: TGTGCCAGCAGTGAGTCGGGCGGATTGGGTGAGCAGTTCTTC. The rearrangement links TRBV6-4 to TRBJ2-1; D unresolved. CDR3 length equals 14 residues. The V gene's germline CDR1 is MRHNA and CDR2 SNTAGT. Trimming stripped 3 bases from V and 9 bases from J, with 15 bases between.

This clone was observed a handful of times. This chain uses TRBV30 with TRBJ2-6; D is tentatively TRBD1 or TRBD2 (6 bases each). CDR3 length equals 13 residues. Germline CDR1 GTSNPN, CDR2 SVGIG (reference sequence). The V end lost 8 bases, the J end lost 2 bases, and 10 bases lay between the germline ends. In DNA, the CDR3 is TGTGCCGGAGGGGGGACTGGGGCCAACGTCCTGACTTTC. Amino acid sequence: CAGGGTGANVLTF.

The chain couples TRBV2 to TRBJ1-2; perhaps TRBD1 as D (6 bases). Germline values: CDR1 SNHLY, CDR2 FYNNEI. The CDR3 extends over 16 amino acids. V was pared by 2 bases and J by 0 bases, with 13 bases between. The CDR3, as DNA: TGTGCCAGCAGTGAAACGGGGGCAGCCACTAACTATGGCTACACCTTC. Protein sequence: CASSETGAATNYGYTF.

This clone occurred once. The V and J genes are TRBV3-1 (or the pseudogene TRBV3-2) and TRBJ2-5; TRBD2 matches 16 bases. The V gene end was trimmed by 2 bases and the J gene end by 4 bases; junction bases not matched to a gene: 22. The V gene's germline CDR1 is LGHDT and CDR2 YNNKEL (reference sequence). The CDR3 covers 23 residues. CDR3 sequence: CASSQLLSDKTGTSGRGRETQYF. Here the CDR3 DNA reads TGTGCCAGCAGCCAACTTCTTTCCGACAAAACCGGGACTAGCGGGAGGGGGCGAGAGACCCAGTACTTC.

The rearrangement uses TRBV6-5 and TRBJ1-1; 8 bases are shared with TRBD1. Germline CDR1 is MNHEY and CDR2 is SVGAGI. V shed 6 bases, J shed 4 bases, and the junction held 7 bases outside the gene matches. This CDR3 is built from 14 residues. This chain's CDR3 is CASRRQGAVTEAFF. The CDR3, as DNA: TGTGCCAGCAGGAGGCAGGGGGCGGTCACTGAAGCTTTCTTT.

The CDR3, as DNA: TGTGCCAGCAGCTTACGGAGGGACAGCGTTTTCGGCTATGGCTACACCTTC. It is translated as CASSLRRDSVFGYGYTF. The genes are TRBV11-2 and TRBJ1-2, with 7 bases lining up with TRBD1. Germline trimming cut 2 bases from V and 4 bases from J; bases unmatched to any gene: 13. Germline lookup yields CDR1 SGHAT and CDR2 FQNNGV. CDR3 length: 17 amino acids. Using reference TRBV11-2 and TRBJ1-2 for the parts outside the CDR3, the full variable domain is EAGVAQSPRYKIIEKRQSVAFWCNPISGHATLYWYQQILGQGPKLLIQFQNNGVVDDSQLPKDRFSAERLKGVDSTLKIQPAKLEDSAVYLCASSLRRDSVFGYGYTFGSGTRLTVV.

The chain carries TRBV9 and TRBJ2-7; 8 nucleotides agree with TRBD1. The CDR3 length is 15 residues. Germline V gene lookup returns CDR1 SGDLS and CDR2 YYNGEE. The V segment lost 3 bases and the J segment 3 bases; nucleotides outside the gene matches: 8. CDR3 in DNA: TGTGCCAGCAGCGCACACACCGGGACAGGCTACGAGCAGTACTTC. Translating it yields CASSAHTGTGYEQYF.

This chain joins TRBV24-1 and TRBJ1-5; 10 nucleotides match TRBD1. V shed 9 bases and J 0 bases; nucleotides not matched to a gene: 7. Germline-derived CDR1 and CDR2 are KGHDR and SFDVKD. The CDR3 loop spans 16 amino acids. The CDR3 here is CATGDRGQDSNQPQHF. DNA for the CDR3: TGTGCCACCGGCGACAGGGGGCAAGATAGCAATCAGCCCCAGCATTTT.

This clone was seen only a few times. The genes are TRBV11-3 and TRBJ1-1; no firm D call. The V gene's germline CDR1 is SGHNT and CDR2 YENEEA. V was shortened by 0 bases and J by 8 bases, with 7 bases between the two germline ends. CDR3 length: 12 amino acids. The CDR3: CASSLDRVEAFF. CDR3 nucleotides: TGTGCCAGCAGCTTAGATCGGGTAGAAGCTTTCTTT.

The chain employs TRBV7-9 and TRBJ2-3; D is unclear. This CDR3 is 16 amino acids long. Germline V gives CDR1 SEHNR, CDR2 FQNEAQ (reference sequence). The V and J ends lost 1 base and 4 bases respectively, with 15 bases between them. Here the CDR3 reads CASSLGVVDLSDTQYF. The CDR3 region has the DNA TGTGCCAGCAGCTTAGGGGTGGTTGACCTTTCAGATACGCAGTATTTT.

This chain joins TRBV6-4 and TRBJ1-1; TRBD1 matches 11 bases. Germline CDR1 and CDR2: MRHNA and SNTAGT. J lost 3 bases, V lost 5 bases, and 5 bases had no gene match. The CDR3 runs 15 residues. CDR3 sequence: CASSPGTGGDTEAFF. In DNA form, the CDR3 reads TGTGCCAGCAGTCCCGGGACAGGGGGTGACACTGAAGCTTTCTTT.

The chain joins TRBV19 to TRBJ1-1, with TRBD1 as a possible D gene (5 bases). Germline CDR1 and CDR2: LNHDA and SQIVND (reference sequence). The ends were cut back, 3 bases at V and 1 base at J, with 12 bases in the middle. The CDR3 loop spans 15 amino acids. The CDR3 loop reads CASSITGTANTEAFF. DNA for the CDR3: TGTGCCAGTAGTATCACCGGGACGGCGAACACTGAAGCTTTCTTT.

The chain joins TRBV6-5 to TRBJ2-7; no definite D call. Trimming removed 6 bases at V and 4 bases at J, with 10 bases between. Germline CDR1 reads MNHEY; CDR2 reads SVGAGI. This CDR3 has 12 amino acids. The CDR3 nucleotides are TGTGCCAGCAGAGGGCTTGTATACGAGCAGTACTTC. Translating gives CASRGLVYEQYF.

This chain uses TRBV6-5 with TRBJ2-7; maybe TRBD2 (5 bases). Between the trimmed V and J ends, which lost 8 bases and 3 bases, there was a span of 14 bases. CDR3 size: 13 residues. Germline CDR1 and CDR2: MNHEY and SVGAGI. CDR3 bases: TGTGCCAGCCGGGCCCCGGGGATCTACGAGCAGTACTTC. Translation gives CASRAPGIYEQYF.